The next 25 T cell receptor beta chains were all read from a single sample in a study of T cells in tuberculosis. Described time point: new active TB diagnosis, blood taken before or within 7 days of starting treatment. TCRdb's copy holds only in-frame clones and misses some; the assay was immunoSEQ multiplex PCR. This sample has around 30,000 clones; 86% occur once, and the top ten carry 4% to 6.5%. The material sequenced was PBMCs, taken at tuberculosis diagnosis. These receptors all come from an adult with tuberculosis.

The V call is TRBV10-3, the J call TRBJ2-1; perhaps TRBD1 as D (5 bases). Trimming left V 3 bases short and J 8 bases short, with 11 bases between. The CDR3 consists of 13 residues. Per germline, CDR1 ENHRY and CDR2 SYGVKD. The CDR3, as DNA: TGTGCCATCAGTGATCAGGGTGGCGATGAGCAGTTCTTC. As protein: CAISDQGGDEQFF.

The genes are TRBV15 and TRBJ2-1; TRBD1 is a possible D gene (6 bases). This CDR3 spans 15 amino acids. The germline V gene encodes CDR1 LNHNV and CDR2 YYDKDF (reference sequence). V lost 3 bases and J lost 6, with 15 bases in between. The CDR3 is CATSSKTGHPNEQFF. The CDR3 DNA reads TGTGCCACCAGCAGTAAAACAGGGCACCCCAATGAGCAGTTCTTC.

This rearrangement joins TRBV6-5 to TRBJ2-1, with D possibly matching TRBD1 (6 bases). The germline V gene has CDR1 MNHEY and CDR2 SVGAGI. This CDR3 is built from 15 residues. The V and J ends lost 5 bases and 4 bases respectively, with 15 bases between them. The CDR3, as DNA: TGTGCCAGCAGTGCCCCCGGGACAAAGTACAATGAGCAGTTCTTC. Amino acids: CASSAPGTKYNEQFF.

The chain links TRBV28 to TRBJ2-3; 7 positions agree with TRBD2. Germline assignment: CDR1 MDHEN and CDR2 SYDVKM. This CDR3 is built from 14 residues. The J segment lost 3 bases and the V segment lost 7 bases, leaving 7 bases of the junction unmatched. The CDR3 is CASTSGGGTDTQYF. The CDR3 nucleotides read TGTGCCAGCACCTCGGGGGGTGGGACAGATACGCAGTATTTT.

The chain carries TRBV19 and TRBJ1-2; 7 bases map to TRBD1. Unmatched junction bases numbered 6, after V lost 8 bases and J lost 0 bases. Germline CDR1 reads LNHDA; CDR2 reads SQIVND (reference sequence). The CDR3 covers 14 residues. The CDR3 loop is CASEGDRPNYGYTF. The CDR3 DNA sequence: TGTGCCAGTGAGGGGGACAGACCTAACTATGGCTACACCTTC.

The V and J genes are TRBV28 and TRBJ1-2; TRBD1 matches at 9 bases. The germline V gene encodes CDR1 MDHEN and CDR2 SYDVKM. The CDR3 sequence is 15 residues long. The ends lost 4 bases at V and 7 bases at J; junction bases unmatched: 10. The DNA for the CDR3 is TGTGCCAGCAGTTCAACAGGGGGCATAGAGAGTGGCTACACCTTC. It encodes CASSSTGGIESGYTF.

The rearrangement uses TRBV7-3 and TRBJ2-2, with a possible D match to TRBD1 (7 bases). Looked up from germline, CDR1 is SGHTA and CDR2 is FQGTGA. The V and J ends lost 5 bases and 6 bases respectively, with 10 bases between them. This CDR3 is built from 13 residues. CDR3 sequence (DNA): TGTGCCAGCAGCCAGGGGGGACCCGGGGAGCTGTTTTTT. This gives the protein CASSQGGPGELFF.

The V call is TRBV18, the J call TRBJ1-3; possibly TRBD1 for D (5 bases). The length of the CDR3 is 16 residues. The V end was cut by 1 base, the J end by 0 bases, with 10 bases between. Germline values: CDR1 KGHSH, CDR2 LQKENI. CDR3 residues: CASSPRQLDSGNTIYF. The CDR3 nucleotides read TGTGCCAGCTCACCACGACAGCTCGACTCTGGAAACACCATATATTTT. Supplemented by reference TRBV18 and TRBJ1-3, the full variable domain reads NAGVMQNPRHLVRRRGQEARLRCSPMKGHSHVYWYRQLPEEGLKFMVYLQKENIIDESGMPKERFSAEFPKEGPSILRIQQVVRGDSAAYFCASSPRQLDSGNTIYFGEGSWLTVV.

The chain joins TRBV7-9 to TRBJ1-1; 7 nucleotides match TRBD1. This CDR3 spans 15 amino acids. J was trimmed by 3 bases and V by 5 bases; bases with no gene match: 9. Germline CDR1 is SEHNR and CDR2 is FQNEAQ (reference sequence). CDR3 DNA sequence: TGTGCCAGCAGCCCAAGAGGTCAGGGGGACACTGAAGCTTTCTTT. It codes for CASSPRGQGDTEAFF.

The chain joins TRBV19 to TRBJ2-7; 12 positions agree with TRBD1. The CDR3 is made up of 15 amino acids. The J segment lost 3 bases and the V segment lost 9 bases, leaving 9 bases of the junction unmatched. Germline values: CDR1 LNHDA, CDR2 SQIVND (reference sequence). The CDR3 nucleotides read TGTGCCAGCCAACCCGGGACAGGGGGCTTCTACGAGCAGTACTTC. Its translation: CASQPGTGGFYEQYF. The full variable domain, rest sourced from reference TRBV19 and TRBJ2-7, is DGGITQSPKYLFRKEGQNVTLSCEQNLNHDAMYWYRQDPGQGLRLIYYSQIVNDFQKGDIAEGYSVSREKKESFPLTVTSAQKNPTAFYLCASQPGTGGFYEQYFGPGTRLTVT.

The chain uses TRBV18 and TRBJ1-5; TRBD1 matches 10 bases. Germline-derived CDR1 and CDR2 are KGHSH and LQKENI. V lost 5 bases to trimming and J lost 4 bases; unmatched junction nucleotides: 5. There are 15 residues in the CDR3. The CDR3 region is CASSIGTGANQPQHF. CDR3 nucleotides: TGTGCCAGCTCAATCGGGACAGGGGCGAATCAGCCCCAGCATTTT.

The chain uses TRBV6-5 and TRBJ2-2, with a possible D match to TRBD2 (5 bases). The CDR3 contains 15 residues. The V gene lost 6 bases and the J gene lost 6 bases, with 17 bases spanning the gap. Germline V gives CDR1 MNHEY, CDR2 SVGAGI. The CDR3 loop reads CASRRTQTGAGELFF. The CDR3 DNA follows: TGTGCCAGCAGACGGACTCAAACCGGCGCCGGGGAGCTGTTTTTT.

V usage is TRBV19 and J usage is TRBJ1-1; maybe TRBD1 (5 bases). Trimming removed 1 base at V and 4 bases at J, with 16 bases between. The V gene's germline CDR1 is LNHDA and CDR2 SQIVND (reference sequence). The CDR3 is made up of 16 amino acids. This chain's CDR3 is CASSIGSPPGGTEAFF. The CDR3 region has the DNA TGTGCCAGTAGTATAGGATCCCCGCCCGGGGGCACTGAAGCTTTCTTT.

The V gene is TRBV29-1, the J gene TRBJ2-7; TRBD1 is a possible D gene (5 bases). The V end was cut by 2 bases, the J end by 2 bases, with 13 bases between. The germline V gene encodes CDR1 SQVTM and CDR2 ANQGSEA. CDR3 length: 14 amino acids. In DNA, the CDR3 is TGCAGCGTTGAAATACCAGGGAAAACCTACGAGCAGTACTTC. It is translated as CSVEIPGKTYEQYF.

V and J are TRBV7-2 and TRBJ1-2; 10 bases align to TRBD1. Trimming cost V 5 bases and J 6 bases; bases outside gene matches: 3. The CDR3 is 13 amino acids. The germline gives CDR1 SGHTA, CDR2 FQGNSA. Here the CDR3 DNA reads TGTGCCAGCAGCCACGGGACAGGGGATGGCTACACCTTC. Protein: CASSHGTGDGYTF. The full variable domain, its missing parts supplied by reference TRBV7-2 and TRBJ1-2, is GAGVSQSPSNKVTEKGKDVELRCDPISGHTALYWYRQSLGQGLEFLIYFQGNSAPDKSGLPSDRFSAERTGGSVSTLTIQRTQQEDSAVYLCASSHGTGDGYTFGSGTRLTVV.

This clone was seen more than once but under ten times. This chain joins TRBV2 and TRBJ2-7; 8 bases are a match to TRBD2. The junction had 11 bases not matched to a gene; V was cut back by 4 bases and J by 3 bases. Germline V gene lookup returns CDR1 SNHLY and CDR2 FYNNEI. The CDR3 runs 16 residues. The CDR3 DNA sequence: TGTGCCAGCAGTGGCTACAGCGGGAGAGCCCTCTACGAGCAGTACTTC. Translation: CASSGYSGRALYEQYF.

The chain recombines TRBV28 with TRBJ2-3; the match to TRBD2 covers 15 bases. The germline CDR1 and CDR2 sequences are MDHEN and SYDVKM. This CDR3 region has 16 residues. V shed 3 bases and J 4 bases; nucleotides not matched to a gene: 2. This chain's CDR3 is CASSFGLAGGPDTQYF. The CDR3 DNA reads as TGTGCCAGCAGTTTCGGACTAGCGGGAGGGCCAGATACGCAGTATTTT.

The chain combines TRBV7-2 with TRBJ2-5, with TRBD2 matching over 7 bases. CDR1 is SGHTA, CDR2 FQGNSA, per germline. The CDR3 runs 15 residues. J gave up 5 bases and V 0 bases, and 6 bases lay outside the gene matches. CDR3 sequence: CASSLAVAGRETQYF. DNA for the CDR3: TGTGCCAGCAGCTTAGCCGTAGCGGGTAGGGAGACCCAGTACTTC.

The J gene is TRBJ2-5, the V gene TRBV7-2; no definite D call. Between the trimmed V and J ends, which lost 0 bases and 5 bases, there was a span of 13 bases. The CDR3 is 15 residues long. Germline CDR1 reads SGHTA; CDR2 reads FQGNSA. In nucleotides, the CDR3 is TGTGCCAGCAGCTTAGCGCTACGAGGTGGGGAGACCCAGTACTTC. As protein: CASSLALRGGETQYF.

This chain joins TRBV28 and TRBJ2-5; tentatively, D is TRBD2 (7 bases). With 4 bases removed from V and 5 bases from J, the gap between germline ends came to 20 bases. Germline-derived CDR1 and CDR2 are MDHEN and SYDVKM. The CDR3 is 16 residues long. This CDR3 reads CASSWGGSRAWETQYF. In DNA form, the CDR3 reads TGTGCCAGCAGTTGGGGGGGCTCCCGAGCGTGGGAGACCCAGTACTTC.

This clone was counted only a few times. The V gene is TRBV12-5, the J gene TRBJ2-2; 7 bases line up with TRBD2. The CDR3 is made up of 16 amino acids. Per the germline V gene, CDR1 is LGHNT and CDR2 is FRNRAP. The ends lost 6 bases at V and 3 bases at J; junction bases unmatched: 10. This chain's CDR3 is CASGSRPGGYTGELFF. Written as DNA, the CDR3 is TGTGCTAGTGGATCACGTCCGGGAGGTTACACCGGGGAGCTGTTTTTT.

The rearrangement joins TRBV5-1 to TRBJ1-2; 8 positions match TRBD1. This CDR3 is 14 amino acids long. Germline CDR1 is SGHRS and CDR2 is YFSETQ. Unmatched junction bases numbered 2, after V lost 4 bases and J lost 0 bases. The CDR3: CASSGQGANYGYTF. CDR3 nucleotide sequence: TGCGCCAGCAGCGGACAGGGAGCTAACTATGGCTACACCTTC.

This clone was seen more than once but under ten times. The chain is built from TRBV5-1 and TRBJ2-5, with 9 bases matching TRBD1. The CDR3 loop spans 15 amino acids. Looked up from germline, CDR1 is SGHRS and CDR2 is YFSETQ. Unmatched junction bases numbered 7, after V lost 6 bases and J lost 1 base. The CDR3 nucleotides read TGCGCCAGCATGAGGGACAGGGCCAGCCAAGAGACCCAGTACTTC. Protein product: CASMRDRASQETQYF.

The chain employs TRBV9 and TRBJ2-1; TRBD2 is a possible D gene (5 bases). There are 15 residues in the CDR3. Trimming stripped 0 bases from V and 6 bases from J, with 13 bases between. Germline V gene data show CDR1 as SGDLS and CDR2 as YYNGEE. Here the CDR3 DNA reads TGTGCCAGCAGCGTAGGAACAATTGGACTCAATGAGCAGTTCTTC. Protein product: CASSVGTIGLNEQFF.

The J gene is TRBJ2-7, the V gene TRBV11-2; no definite D call. The CDR3 extends over 14 amino acids. Trimming removed 2 bases from V and 3 bases from J, with 11 bases in between. Germline-derived CDR1 and CDR2 are SGHAT and FQNNGV. CDR3: CASSLLLPGYEQYF. In DNA form, the CDR3 reads TGTGCCAGCAGCTTATTACTACCCGGCTACGAGCAGTACTTC. The full variable domain, with the rest looked up from reference TRBV11-2 and TRBJ2-7, is EAGVAQSPRYKIIEKRQSVAFWCNPISGHATLYWYQQILGQGPKLLIQFQNNGVVDDSQLPKDRFSAERLKGVDSTLKIQPAKLEDSAVYLCASSLLLPGYEQYFGPGTRLTVT.